Described below is a single TCR beta chain sequence and its context. Trimming removed 11 bases at V and 0 bases at J, with 31 bases between. This CDR3 contains 19 residues. The germline gives CDR1 MGHRA, CDR2 YSYEKL. This sample stems from a study of control samples from healthy donors and cancer patients. Repertoires were generated with immunoSEQ multiplex PCR, while TCRdb's copy carries only in-frame clones and drops some. The sample lists roughly 100,000 clones, more than 85% occurring once. What was sequenced was PBMCs. The clonotype was recovered from a man aged 55 to 70 with lung cancer. The chain is built from TRBV4-1 and TRBJ1-2, with D tentatively TRBD1 (5 bases). CDR3 protein: CAPRRQGQGKWKANYGYTF. The CDR3 DNA follows: TGCGCCCCCCGCCGGCAGGGTCAGGGAAAATGGAAGGCTAACTATGGCTACACCTTC.